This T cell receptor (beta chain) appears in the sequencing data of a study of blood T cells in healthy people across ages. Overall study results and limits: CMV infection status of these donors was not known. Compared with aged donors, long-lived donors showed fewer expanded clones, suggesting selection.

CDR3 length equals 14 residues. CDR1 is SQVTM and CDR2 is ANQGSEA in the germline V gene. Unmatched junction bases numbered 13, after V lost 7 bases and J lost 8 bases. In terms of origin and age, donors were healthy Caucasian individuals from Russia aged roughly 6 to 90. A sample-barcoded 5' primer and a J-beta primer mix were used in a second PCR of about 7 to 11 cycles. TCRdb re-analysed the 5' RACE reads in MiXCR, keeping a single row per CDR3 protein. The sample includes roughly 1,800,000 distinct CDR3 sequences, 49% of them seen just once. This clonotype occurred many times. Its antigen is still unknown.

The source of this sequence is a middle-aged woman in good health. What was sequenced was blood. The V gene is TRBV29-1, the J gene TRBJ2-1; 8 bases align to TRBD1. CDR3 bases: TGCAGCGCCCAGACTCGACAGGGGCGTTATGAGCAGTTCTTC. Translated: CSAQTRQGRYEQFF.